The following is a T cell receptor beta chain sequence with its context. The sample originates from a study of CD8 T cells in Susac syndrome. Random hexamers primed reverse transcription of about 0.5 to 1 ug RNA. Amplification of TCR beta CDR3 was carried out by immunoSEQ multiplex PCR, which covered 54 Vbeta and 13 Jbeta segments. Each CDR3 protein gets one entry after TCRdb re-called the immunoSEQ multiplex PCR reads with MiXCR. The table lists approximately 100,000 distinct CDR3 sequences, around 90% of them singletons. TCR beta was sequenced from blood CD8+ and CD4+ T cells. The control participants were healthy donors, and these controls were matched with respect to both age and sex. The CD8+ and CD4+ T cells were isolated magnetically using a negative isolation approach, whereas the TEMRA cells were enriched by FACS. The CDR3 spans 14 residues. V dropped 0 bases and J dropped 7 bases, with 13 bases sitting between them. Germline CDR1 and CDR2: SGHRS and YFSETQ.

The sample was CD4+ T cells from PBMCs. The rearrangement links TRBV5-1 to TRBJ1-1, with a tentative D call TRBD1 (6 bases). The TCR originated in a human donor in good health. The CDR3 DNA is TGCGCCAGCAGCTTGGGTCGGGGGGCTGTTGAAGCTTTCTTT. Translating gives CASSLGRGAVEAFF.